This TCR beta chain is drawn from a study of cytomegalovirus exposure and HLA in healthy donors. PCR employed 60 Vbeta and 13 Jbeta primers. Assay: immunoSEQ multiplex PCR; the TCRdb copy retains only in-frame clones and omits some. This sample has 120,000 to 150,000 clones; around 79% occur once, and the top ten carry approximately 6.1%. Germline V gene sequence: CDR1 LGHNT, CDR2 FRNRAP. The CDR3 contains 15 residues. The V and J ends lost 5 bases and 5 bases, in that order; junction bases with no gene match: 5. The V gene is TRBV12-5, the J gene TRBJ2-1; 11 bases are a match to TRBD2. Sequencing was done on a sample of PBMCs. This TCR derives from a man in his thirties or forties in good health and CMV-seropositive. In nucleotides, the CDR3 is TGTGCTAGTGGTATTGGGGGACTAGCGGACAATGAGCAGTTCTTC. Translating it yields CASGIGGLADNEQFF.